This paragraph covers one T cell receptor beta chain sequence. The clone's antigen remains unknown. Qualities for individual bases were not recorded, and no much larger clone is one base off. Library generation was performed with the immunoSEQ multiplex PCR assay. To provide template for TCR sequencing, every sample had RNA extracted and reverse transcribed into cDNA. First-strand cDNA was synthesized using SuperScript III with a 2:1 mix of oligo-dT and random hexamers. A synthetic immune receptor repertoire was used to gauge amplification bias, and whatever bias remained was removed computationally. Per the original workflow: Raw reads were preprocessed to remove errors, and CDR3 was defined according to IMGT conventions as the region from the conserved cysteine to phenylalanine. To get clonality, Shannon entropy was normalized by log2 of the number of productive unique TCRs and the result was subtracted from 1. Whether each scalp clone was CD4 or CD8 was inferred by checking scalp TCRbeta sequences against the CD4 and CD8 repertoires from sorted blood. What TCRdb holds here is the immuneACCESS table cut down to in-frame rearrangements. Part of the clones is not present; checked against another copy, under half of the missing clones reflect an unresolved V gene, and the others are unexplained. Clone size and V and J calls were adopted from that table, with D and trimming inferred from the DNA. The sample contains roughly 100,000 clones, 70% to 90% of them found a single time. The ten largest account for approximately 12% of the sample.

These data belong to a study of CD8+ T cells in alopecia areata (dated by TCRdb to 2016 to 2019). Context from the whole study: Treated patients were enrolled in an open-label pilot trial of oral tofacitinib at 5 to 10 mg twice daily for moderate-to-severe alopecia areata. RNA came from the PAXgene miRNA kit for fixed scalp, the miRNeasy kit for PBMCs, and the RNeasy kit for mouse skin. Tofacitinib was administered for 6 to 18 months, and 6 months of follow-up off drug were then conducted to assess delayed response and recurrence. Biopsies were taken from tofacitinib-treated patients at baseline and again at 4 and 24 weeks into treatment, and several of those patients also had a later scalp biopsy. immunoSEQ multiplex PCR using 35 Vbeta forward primers and 13 Jbeta reverse primers was used to amplify TCRbeta CDR3 regions. To study T cell clonal expansion in alopecia areata, the researchers applied high-throughput TCRbeta sequencing to both the C3H/HeJ mouse model and human patients. Scalp clonality was compared among normal scalp (n=4), patchy alopecia areata scalp (n=8), and alopecia totalis/universalis scalp (n=8). In treated patients, disease severity was measured using the SALT score, which gives the percentage of scalp surface area affected. On the human side, TCRbeta sequencing was run on scalp tissue and on sorted CD4+ and CD8+ peripheral blood T cells from healthy controls and from alopecia areata patients with either patchy or totalis/universalis disease. What the work shows at the level of the full study, not this receptor alone: With tofacitinib, both scalp clonality and the number of expanded CD8+ clones among the top 100 scalp clones went down significantly. Scalp TCR repertoire analysis is complicated because resident alphabeta T cells in normal human skin are also sequenced, whereas mouse skin is dominated by gammadelta T cells. Because the treated cohort was small and included a single nonresponder, larger studies are needed to assess links between baseline CD8+ expansion and response. Shared TCR sequences between patients were less evident than in mice, which may be partly attributable to HLA diversity in the patient population. Compared with normal scalp, lesional scalp, particularly in alopecia totalis/universalis, had higher clonality and more expanded CD8+ clones, which suggests antigenic drive. During tofacitinib treatment, many expanded lesional clones stuck around in both scalp and blood, and this persistence may partly explain why relapse happens after treatment is stopped.

According to the study, the label for this sample's treatment or condition signals: oral pan-JAK inhibitor, 5-10 mg twice daily. From alopecia areata patients, peripheral blood was collected along with lesional scalp punch biopsies. PBMCs were separated by density centrifugation and stained for CD3, CD4 and CD8, after which CD4+ and CD8+ T cells were sorted on a FACSAria. The CDR3 numbers 13 residues from cysteine through phenylalanine. The CDR3 DNA has 39 bases and is translated from base 1. The germline V gene provides CDR1 SQVTM and CDR2 ANQGSEA. V gives up 4 bases and J gives up 7 bases, and the segment between their germline ends measures 16 bases.

The chain is assembled from TRBV29-1 and TRBJ1-2; the D gene is possibly TRBD1, with 6 bases matching. The sequence came from a human donor with alopecia areata. The specimen was CD8+ T cells sorted from blood, collected at week 34, from a patient treated with tofacitinib. The nucleotide sequence is TGCAGCGTTGCGGCGGAAGGGGGTCCTGGCTACACCTTC. Its protein product is CSVAAEGGPGYTF.